Listed here are 28 T cell receptor beta chains from one sample, sequenced in a study of blood T cell repertoires in COVID-19. Here immunoSEQ multiplex PCR was the method, and the copy in TCRdb shows in-frame clones only, minus some. The sample records some 200,000 clones, roughly 90% being singletons. Sequenced input: peripheral blood. These receptors originate from a woman aged 40 to 50 with acute or convalescent COVID-19.

The chain has TRBV10-1 and TRBJ1-1; tentative D call: TRBD1 (6 bases). Germline CDR1 WNHNN, CDR2 SYGVQD (reference sequence). The germline V and J ends were trimmed by 2 bases and 6 bases, with 10 bases remaining between them. The CDR3 loop spans 13 amino acids. The CDR3 here is CASSEATGSEAFF. CDR3 nucleotides: TGCGCCAGCAGTGAGGCTACAGGGTCTGAAGCTTTCTTT.

A note on this clone: This specimen includes other DNA sequences encoding the same CDR3. The CDR3 loop is CASSLAGQGYEKLFF. DNA of the CDR3: TGTGCCAGCAGCTTAGCGGGACAGGGCTATGAAAAACTGTTTTTT. The V and J genes are TRBV7-2 and TRBJ1-4; TRBD1 aligns across 9 bases. The CDR3 covers 15 residues. The ends lost 0 bases at V and 6 bases at J; junction bases unmatched: 2. Germline-derived CDR1 and CDR2 are SGHTA and FQGNSA.

This clone was observed a single time. The chain joins TRBV5-1 to TRBJ2-3; a weak D match, TRBD2 (6 bases). The ends were cut back, 7 bases at V and 5 bases at J, with 14 bases in the middle. The CDR3 loop spans 13 amino acids. Looked up from germline, CDR1 is SGHRS and CDR2 is YFSETQ. The CDR3, as DNA: TGCGCCAGCGGGGACTTAGCAGAAGATACGCAGTATTTT. Amino acids: CASGDLAEDTQYF.

The J gene is TRBJ1-2, the V gene TRBV5-4; D may be TRBD1 (5 bases). This CDR3 region has 13 residues. The V and J ends lost 4 bases and 1 base respectively, with 8 bases between them. CDR1 and CDR2 (germline): SGHNT, YYREEE (reference sequence). The CDR3 DNA is TGTGCCAGCAGCACAGGTGGTAACTATGGCTACACCTTC. This gives the protein CASSTGGNYGYTF. Combining the CDR3 with reference TRBV5-4 and TRBJ1-2 gives the whole variable domain ETGVTQSPTHLIKTRGQQVTLRCSSQSGHNTVSWYQQALGQGPQFIFQYYREEENGRGNFPPRFSGLQFPNYSSELNVNALELDDSALYLCASSTGGNYGYTFGSGTRLTVV.

The chain uses TRBV19 and TRBJ1-1, with 10 bases identical to TRBD1. Germline CDR1 reads LNHDA; CDR2 reads SQIVND (reference sequence). The CDR3 has 13 residues. Germline trimming cut 9 bases from V and 3 bases from J; bases unmatched to any gene: 4. The CDR3 DNA reads as TGTGCCAGCAGGGGACAGGGGTACACTGAAGCTTTCTTT. This codes for CASRGQGYTEAFF.

The chain is built from TRBV27 and TRBJ1-6, with 7 bases matching TRBD1. CDR3 length: 12 amino acids. CDR1 is MNHEY and CDR2 is SMNVEV in the germline V gene (reference sequence). The J segment lost 10 bases and the V segment lost 7 bases, leaving 4 bases of the junction unmatched. CDR3 DNA: TGTGCCAGCAAAGGGGGCTGGTCACCCCTCCACTTT. It codes for CASKGGWSPLHF.

This clone was observed a few times. This rearrangement joins TRBV9 to TRBJ2-2, with 7 nucleotides matching TRBD2. The CDR3 sequence is 15 residues long. The germline V gene has CDR1 SGDLS and CDR2 YYNGEE. The V and J ends lost 4 bases and 0 bases, in that order; junction bases with no gene match: 3. The CDR3: CASSTGGSNTGELFF. The CDR3 DNA is TGTGCCAGCAGCACCGGGGGGTCGAACACCGGGGAGCTGTTTTTT. The full variable domain, completed using reference TRBV9 and TRBJ2-2, is DSGVTQTPKHLITATGQRVTLRCSPRSGDLSVYWYQQSLDQGLQFLIQYYNGEERAKGNILERFSAQQFPDLHSELNLSSLELGDSALYFCASSTGGSNTGELFFGEGSRLTVL.

The chain combines TRBV6-1 with TRBJ1-2; 7 bases are a match to TRBD1. With 1 base clipped from V and 2 bases from J, the junction kept 4 bases outside the gene matches. CDR1 MNHNS and CDR2 SASEGT come from the germline V gene. This CDR3 is 15 amino acids long. The CDR3 reads CASSEEEGANYGYTF. In DNA form, the CDR3 reads TGTGCCAGCAGTGAAGAAGAGGGGGCAAACTATGGCTACACCTTC.

The V and J genes are TRBV27 and TRBJ2-2; 11 positions agree with TRBD1. CDR1 and CDR2 (germline): MNHEY, SMNVEV (reference sequence). CDR3 length: 17 amino acids. The ends lost 7 bases at V and 6 bases at J; junction bases unmatched: 13. The CDR3: CASTLGTGGVPAGELFF. Here the CDR3 DNA reads TGTGCCAGCACCCTTGGGACAGGGGGAGTCCCAGCCGGGGAGCTGTTTTTT.

V is TRBV19 and J is TRBJ2-3; 8 bases are shared with TRBD1. Germline-derived CDR1 and CDR2 are LNHDA and SQIVND (reference sequence). The V gene end was trimmed by 8 bases and the J gene end by 3 bases; junction bases not matched to a gene: 7. The CDR3 has 14 amino acids. The CDR3 loop reads CASGGDRRTDTQYF. DNA of the CDR3: TGTGCCAGTGGAGGGGACAGGCGTACAGATACGCAGTATTTT.

V gene TRBV5-1 combines with J gene TRBJ2-3, with TRBD2 matching over 11 bases. The germline gives CDR1 SGHRS, CDR2 YFSETQ. The CDR3 is 14 residues long. V was pared by 4 bases and J by 5 bases, with 3 bases of the junction left unmatched. The CDR3 is CASSPSGGQDTQYF. CDR3 sequence (DNA): TGCGCCAGCAGCCCTAGCGGGGGGCAAGATACGCAGTATTTT.

V and J are TRBV30 and TRBJ2-1; no reliable D call. The V end was cut by 1 base, the J end by 6 bases, with 7 bases between. The CDR3 spans 12 residues. Germline-derived CDR1 and CDR2 are GTSNPN and SVGIG (reference sequence). CDR3 protein: CAWSANGNEQFF. The CDR3 DNA reads as TGTGCCTGGAGTGCAAACGGCAATGAGCAGTTCTTC.

The V and J genes are TRBV4-2 and TRBJ1-1; D unresolved. The CDR3 has 18 residues. Germline V gene lookup returns CDR1 LGHNA and CDR2 YNFKEQ. The V and J ends lost 4 bases and 4 bases respectively, with 25 bases between them. The CDR3 is CASSLQKDSYFAGTEAFF. CDR3 coding DNA: TGTGCCAGCAGCCTCCAGAAGGACTCCTACTTTGCGGGCACTGAAGCTTTCTTT.

The J gene is TRBJ2-1, the V gene TRBV4-2, with a weak D call TRBD1 (5 bases). With 3 bases removed from V and 6 bases from J, the gap between germline ends came to 9 bases. The CDR3 sequence is 13 residues long. Germline V gives CDR1 LGHNA, CDR2 YNFKEQ. This chain's CDR3 is CASSQGPANEQFF. Written as DNA, the CDR3 is TGTGCCAGCAGCCAGGGGCCGGCCAATGAGCAGTTCTTC.

This clone has a single count. V is TRBV9 and J is TRBJ1-5; possible D gene TRBD1, 6 bases. The CDR3 loop spans 16 amino acids. Germline V gene data show CDR1 as SGDLS and CDR2 as YYNGEE. The V end lost 3 bases, the J end lost 0 bases, and 13 bases lay between the germline ends. Written as DNA, the CDR3 is TGTGCCAGCAGCGAGGGGAGGGGGGTTAGCAATCAGCCCCAGCATTTT. This gives the protein CASSEGRGVSNQPQHF.

As DNA, the CDR3 is TGTGCCAGTAGTCCGGGACAGGGGAGCCCAGAGACCCAGTACTTC. Translation: CASSPGQGSPETQYF. This rearrangement joins TRBV19 to TRBJ2-5; 10 nucleotides agree with TRBD1. Germline assignment: CDR1 LNHDA and CDR2 SQIVND (reference sequence). The CDR3 spans 15 residues. With 5 bases clipped from V and 4 bases from J, the junction kept 7 bases outside the gene matches. Full variable domain (rest looked up from reference TRBV19 and TRBJ2-5): DGGITQSPKYLFRKEGQNVTLSCEQNLNHDAMYWYRQDPGQGLRLIYYSQIVNDFQKGDIAEGYSVSREKKESFPLTVTSAQKNPTAFYLCASSPGQGSPETQYFGPGTRLLVL.

This sequence joins TRBV3-1 (or the pseudogene TRBV3-2) and TRBJ2-7; 7 bases agree with TRBD1. This CDR3 is 15 amino acids long. Germline V lookup: CDR1 LGHDT, CDR2 YNNKEL (reference sequence). V shed 2 bases and J 0 bases; nucleotides not matched to a gene: 4. For the CDR3, the DNA is TGTGCCAGCAGCCAATCGACAGGGAGCTCCTACGAGCAGTACGTC. Translated, it gives CASSQSTGSSYEQYV.

The chain recombines TRBV18 with TRBJ1-5; 9 nucleotides line up with TRBD1. Germline V gene lookup returns CDR1 KGHSH and CDR2 LQKENI. V dropped 4 bases and J dropped 6; count of bases not matched to a gene: 10. This CDR3 has 16 residues. Written as DNA, the CDR3 is TGTGCCAGCTCACATTCCCGGGACAGGGTCACTCAGCCCCAGCATTTT. Amino acids: CASSHSRDRVTQPQHF. Full variable domain (outside the CDR3, taken from reference TRBV18 and TRBJ1-5): NAGVMQNPRHLVRRRGQEARLRCSPMKGHSHVYWYRQLPEEGLKFMVYLQKENIIDESGMPKERFSAEFPKEGPSILRIQQVVRGDSAAYFCASSHSRDRVTQPQHFGDGTRLSIL.

About this clone itself: Other DNA sequences in the sample encode the same CDR3. The chain carries TRBV4-1 and TRBJ1-2; D perhaps matches TRBD1 (5 bases). Per germline, CDR1 MGHRA and CDR2 YSYEKL. Between the trimmed V and J ends, which lost 0 bases and 2 bases, there was a span of 10 bases. The CDR3 has 15 amino acids. CDR3 nucleotide sequence: TGCGCCAGCAGCCAAGATGGCGGGGCGAACTATGGCTACACCTTC. Protein product: CASSQDGGANYGYTF.

J is TRBJ1-2 and V is TRBV6-5; D gene uncertain. Trimming left V 5 bases short and J 7 bases short, with 11 bases between. The CDR3 has 12 amino acids. From germline, CDR1 is MNHEY and CDR2 SVGAGI. The CDR3 region is CASSPHGVGYTF. CDR3 nucleotides: TGTGCCAGCAGTCCCCACGGGGTTGGCTACACCTTC.

The chain uses TRBV19 and TRBJ2-7; possibly TRBD1 for D (5 bases). Trimming removed 3 bases at V and 0 bases at J, with 15 bases between. CDR1 is LNHDA, CDR2 SQIVND, per germline (reference sequence). The CDR3 has 16 residues. The CDR3 DNA follows: TGTGCCAGTAGTATGGCAGGGAATGGTGGCTCCTACGAGCAGTACGTC. Translation gives CASSMAGNGGSYEQYV.

The gene calls are TRBV7-6 and TRBJ1-1; D gene uncertain. CDR1 and CDR2 (germline): SGHVS, FNYEAQ. V shed 3 bases and J shed 1 base, with 6 bases lying between them. The CDR3 runs 13 residues. Here the CDR3 reads CASSFQSNTEAFF. The CDR3 DNA reads as TGTGCCAGCAGCTTTCAGTCGAACACTGAAGCTTTCTTT.

V gene TRBV2 combines with J gene TRBJ1-1; 9 bases line up with TRBD1. The CDR3 runs to 14 residues. The V gene end was trimmed by 3 bases and the J gene end by 1 base; junction bases not matched to a gene: 0. CDR1 is SNHLY and CDR2 is FYNNEI in the germline V gene. The DNA for the CDR3 is TGTGCCAGCAGTGAGGGACAGGGGAACACTGAAGCTTTCTTT. It encodes CASSEGQGNTEAFF.

The chain is built from TRBV4-1 and TRBJ1-3; D may be TRBD1 (6 bases). Germline V CDR1 and CDR2: MGHRA, YSYEKL. This CDR3 has 15 residues. The germline V and J ends were trimmed by 1 base and 0 bases, with 7 bases remaining between them. This CDR3 is CASSQGDNSGNTIYF. The CDR3 DNA reads TGCGCCAGCAGCCAAGGGGACAACTCTGGAAACACCATATATTTT.

The rearrangement joins TRBV6-1 to TRBJ2-2, with D uncertain. Trimming left V 2 bases short and J 2 bases short, with 12 bases between. This CDR3 region has 16 residues. CDR1 is MNHNS and CDR2 is SASEGT in the germline V gene. The CDR3, as DNA: TGTGCCAGCAGTGAACGGGTCAGAAGTAACACCGGGGAGCTGTTTTTT. This gives the protein CASSERVRSNTGELFF.

On this clone itself: This CDR3 is also generated by other DNA sequences in the sample. This chain uses TRBV5-1 with TRBJ2-5; 10 bases are a match to TRBD1. Trimming cost V 0 bases and J 3 bases; bases outside gene matches: 2. CDR1 is SGHRS, CDR2 YFSETQ, per germline. This CDR3 comprises 15 residues. CDR3 sequence: CASSLAGTGEETQYF. As DNA, the CDR3 is TGCGCCAGCAGCTTGGCGGGGACAGGGGAAGAGACCCAGTACTTC.

The rearrangement links TRBV9 to TRBJ2-6; unclear D gene. Trimming removed 0 bases at V and 0 bases at J, with 7 bases between. Germline values: CDR1 SGDLS, CDR2 YYNGEE. The CDR3 loop spans 16 amino acids. The CDR3 spells CASSVGVGSGANVLTF. Here the CDR3 DNA reads TGTGCCAGCAGCGTAGGAGTCGGCTCTGGGGCCAACGTCCTGACTTTC.

This chain connects TRBV5-1 to TRBJ2-2; the match to TRBD2 covers 7 bases. The CDR3 runs to 15 residues. Losses at the gene ends were 3 bases for V and 1 base for J; bases not matched to a gene: 3. Germline V gene lookup returns CDR1 SGHRS and CDR2 YFSETQ. CDR3 loop: CASSWAGENTGELFF. CDR3 nucleotides: TGCGCCAGCAGCTGGGCGGGGGAGAACACCGGGGAGCTGTTTTTT.